This TCR beta chain was captured in a study of blood T cells in healthy people across ages. Sample-barcoded 5' priming and a J-beta primer mix drove a second PCR of about 6 to 12 cycles. Via MiXCR, TCRdb re-called the 5' RACE reads, giving one row per CDR3 protein. The sample contains 1.5 million to 2 million distinct CDR3 sequences, about 39% of which appear only once. Sequencing was done on a sample of blood. The receptor was derived from a human donor in good health.

The CDR3 sequence is CASSSPDLAGPQYF. The CDR3 DNA reads as TGTGCCAGCAGCTCTCCGGACCTTGCAGGGCCCCAGTACTTC. J is TRBJ2-5 and V is TRBV7-2, with D perhaps matching TRBD1 (5 bases). The CDR3 runs 14 residues. V lost 4 bases and J lost 9, with 18 bases in between. Germline CDR1 reads SGHTA; CDR2 reads FQGNSA.